This T cell receptor (beta chain) was sequenced for a study of blood T cell repertoires in COVID-19. Overall study context: Samples taken during acute and convalescent COVID-19 were collected in the United States, Italy and Spain.

The CDR3 is 16 amino acids. V was pared by 4 bases and J by 2 bases, with 16 bases between. CDR1 and CDR2 from the germline V gene are SGDLS and YYNGEE. In the original workflow: How many nucleated cells were present was estimated from reference gene primer amplification. Method: immunoSEQ multiplex PCR; TCRdb's copy keeps in-frame clones and lacks some. V and J calls and clone size are those listed in that table; D and trimming were worked out from the DNA. The sample contains 30,000 to 40,000 clones, roughly 84% of which appear only once. Source material: peripheral blood. The chain carries TRBV9 and TRBJ2-1, with D perhaps TRBD2 (6 bases). This TCR was sampled from a man in his 70s with active COVID-19. This chain's CDR3 is CASSTLPGLTYNEQFF. CDR3 sequence (DNA): TGTGCCAGCAGCACTCTCCCGGGACTGACCTACAATGAGCAGTTCTTC.